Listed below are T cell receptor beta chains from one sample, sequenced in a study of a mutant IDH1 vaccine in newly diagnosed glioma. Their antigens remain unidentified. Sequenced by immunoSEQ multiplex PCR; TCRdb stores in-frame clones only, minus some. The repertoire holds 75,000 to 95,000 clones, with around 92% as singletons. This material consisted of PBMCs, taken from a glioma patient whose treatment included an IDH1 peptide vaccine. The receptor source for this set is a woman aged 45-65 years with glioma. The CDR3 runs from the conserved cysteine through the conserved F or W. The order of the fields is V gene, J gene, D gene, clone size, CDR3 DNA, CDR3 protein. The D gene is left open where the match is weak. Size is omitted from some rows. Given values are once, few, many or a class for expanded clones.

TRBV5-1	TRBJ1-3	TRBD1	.	TGCGCCAGCAGCTTGCTGCCGGGACAGGACGGAAACACCATATATTTT	CASSLLPGQDGNTIYF
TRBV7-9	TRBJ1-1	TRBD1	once	TGTGTCAGCAGCCGAATGGACAGGGAAGCTTTCTTT	CVSSRMDREAFF
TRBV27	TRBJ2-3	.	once	TGTGCCAGCAGTTTATTAGCGATTGGCACAGATACGCAGTATTTT	CASSLLAIGTDTQYF
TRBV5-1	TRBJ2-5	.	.	TGCGCCAGCAGCTTTACGGAAGAGACCCAGTACTTC	CASSFTEETQYF
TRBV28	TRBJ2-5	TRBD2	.	TGTGCCAGCAGTCCTCCGGGACTAGCGTCTTTCCAGTACTTC	CASSPPGLASFQYF
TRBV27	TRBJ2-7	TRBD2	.	TGTGCCAGCAGTTTGACTAGCGGGAGTTTCCCGCCCTACGAGCAGTACTTC	CASSLTSGSFPPYEQYF
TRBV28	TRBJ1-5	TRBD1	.	TGTGCCAGCACCGAGGGGGCAGGTCAGCCCCAGCATTTT	CASTEGAGQPQHF
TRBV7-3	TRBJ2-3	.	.	TGTGCCAGCAGGGAGGGGGGCACAGATACGCAGTATTTT	CASREGGTDTQYF
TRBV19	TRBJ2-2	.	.	TGTGCCAGTAGGGGCACAAACACCGGGGAGCTGTTTTTT	CASRGTNTGELFF
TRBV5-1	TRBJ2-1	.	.	TGCGCCAGCAGCTTGGTTCCACTACAAGACAATGAGCAGTTCTTC	CASSLVPLQDNEQFF
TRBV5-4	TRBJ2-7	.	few	TGTGCCAGCAGCTTGTCAGGCTCCTCCTACGAGCAGTACTTC	CASSLSGSSYEQYF
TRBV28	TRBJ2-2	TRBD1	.	TGTGCCAGCAGACCGGGACAGCCTTCGAACACCGGGGAGCTGTTTTTT	CASRPGQPSNTGELFF
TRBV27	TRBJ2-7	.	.	TGTGCCAGCAGTTCATCCTACGAGCAGTACTTC	CASSSSYEQYF
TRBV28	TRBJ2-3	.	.	TGTGCCAGCGCGATTCCAGGGTTGGGCACAGATACGCAGTATTTT	CASAIPGLGTDTQYF
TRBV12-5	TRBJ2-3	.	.	TGTGCTAGTGGTTTGGTATCCACCTCCGATACGCAGTATTTT	CASGLVSTSDTQYF
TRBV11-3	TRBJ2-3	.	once	TGTGCCAGCAGCTTAGATCTGGGGGCAGATACGCAGTATTTT	CASSLDLGADTQYF
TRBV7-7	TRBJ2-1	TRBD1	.	TGTGCTAGCAGCCTAGGACAGGGGGCCTACAATGAGCAGTTCTTC	CASSLGQGAYNEQFF
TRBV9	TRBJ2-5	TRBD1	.	TGTGCCAGCAGTCCCTGGACAGGGACAAAAGAGACCCAGTACTTC	CASSPWTGTKETQYF
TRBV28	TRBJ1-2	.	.	TGTGCCAGCAGTTTCCCCGCATTCAACCCTGCGTCCAATAAAGGCTACACCTTC	CASSFPAFNPASNKGYTF
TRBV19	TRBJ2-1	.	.	TGTGCCAGTAGTATAGACCGGGGTTCCCATGAGCAGTTCTTC	CASSIDRGSHEQFF
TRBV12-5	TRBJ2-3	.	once	TGTGCTAGTGGTTTGGTACCCCGAGATACGCAGTATTTT	CASGLVPRDTQYF
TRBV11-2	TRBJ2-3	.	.	TGTGCCAGCAGCTTAGATAGGACAGATACGCAGTATTTT	CASSLDRTDTQYF
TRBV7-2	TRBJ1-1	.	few	TGTGCCAGCAGCTCGCAACGGAACTGGGACACTGAAGCTTTCTTT	CASSSQRNWDTEAFF
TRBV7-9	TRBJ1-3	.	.	TGTGCCAGCAGCTTACGGGGCTCTGGAAACACCATATATTTT	CASSLRGSGNTIYF
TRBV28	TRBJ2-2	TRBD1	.	TGTGCCAGCAGAGGGACAGTGAACACCGGGGAGCTGTTTTTT	CASRGTVNTGELFF
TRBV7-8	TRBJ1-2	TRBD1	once	TGTGCCAGCAGCCCCGGCAGGGGGCAAGGCTACACCTTC	CASSPGRGQGYTF
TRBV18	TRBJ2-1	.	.	TGTGCCAGCTCACCAGTGGGTTGGAGCTCCTACAATGAGCAGTTCTTC	CASSPVGWSSYNEQFF